This T cell receptor (beta chain) was obtained from a study of T cell responses to AZD1222 COVID-19 vaccine (dated by TCRdb to the early 2020s). General notes on the study: AZD1222 recipients with second doses at about 4 weeks or about 12 weeks were pooled, because spike-specific TCR depth and breadth did not differ between schedules. Trial participants were enrolled into age subgroups of 18-55, 56-69 and 70-plus years, which contained about 150, 28 and 57 TCR-sequenced participants, respectively. TCR sequencing was performed for about 240 trial participants, of whom some 200 were given two doses of AZD1222 and some 26 were given two doses of MenACWY control vaccine.

The label giving this sample's time point can be read as: baseline before first vaccination. Vaccinee samples came from UK trials COV001 and COV002, including a single-blind randomized controlled phase 2/3 trial of AZD1222 (ChAdOx1 nCoV-19) in healthy adults. For TCRbeta chain sequencing, PBMC samples were collected from trial participants at day 0 and at day 28 after the second dose. Summary of the overall study and its limitations: The vaccine-associated CD4 TCRs covered the entire spike protein, and the dominant responses fell in regions 160-218 and 743-854. Because no samples from the day 14 peak response were available, repertoires could be characterized only after the peak T cell response. Spike-specific TCR breadth and depth rose significantly after two AZD1222 doses compared with day 0 and with MenACWY recipients. Participants were mostly white British, with more females than males. The authors suggested clonal diversity may have been underestimated. Nearly half of unique spike-specific TCRs reportedly recognized epitopes outside regions mutated in the B.1.351 and B.1.1.7 variants. The 56-69-year group was small, and its depth increase did not reach significance, likely because of low power. Conclusions about previously exposed vaccinees were limited because only a handful of AZD1222 recipients were SARS-CoV-2 seropositive at baseline.

The CDR3 regions of human TCRbeta chains were analyzed by immunosequencing. As for how the authors treated the data: TCRs in the repertoires were compared against a reference library of SARS-CoV-2-specific TCRs that had been generated with the MIRA antigen-specificity platform. Breadth meant the fraction of unique TCRs that were SARS-CoV-2-associated, whereas depth meant the fraction of total T cells that were SARS-CoV-2-associated. Using the MIRA data, each spike-specific TCR was assigned both to the spike region to which the TCR was reactive and to a CD4 or CD8 class. Log10-transformed breadth and depth values were compared by one-way ANOVA with Sidak's multiple comparisons tests. The clones in this table, taken by TCRdb from immuneACCESS, are in-frame only. Not every clone is retained; where verified, under half of the shortfall comes from an unresolved V gene, and the cause of the rest is unknown. That table furnishes V, J and clone size, whereas the DNA furnished D and trimming. Here the sample has around 120,000 clones; roughly 93% occur a single time. The ten largest clones add up to about 3% of the sample.

The table lists this clone with a count of one. Its antigen is not yet known. No per-base quality is available; no much larger clone lies one base away. The CDR3 starts with the cysteine, ends with the phenylalanine, and has 15 residues. CDR3 DNA is the only sequence kept; it has 45 bases, read in frame from the first base. CDR1 MDHEN and CDR2 SYDVKM are derived from the germline V gene. The junction shows trimming of 6 bases on V and 3 bases on J, plus 18 bases between the germline ends. This material consisted of peripheral blood, taken on day 0 of AZD1222 vaccination. The receptor comes from an adult in good health. The rearrangement combines TRBV28 with TRBJ2-7; the best D guess is TRBD1, with 6 bases matching. The DNA sequence follows: TGTGCCAGCAGCGTGGGGCAGGGGAGAGTCTACGAGCAGTACTTC. This sequence encodes CASSVGQGRVYEQYF.